These T cell receptor beta chains were read from a single sample in a study of blood T cell repertoires in COVID-19. Profiling relied on immunoSEQ multiplex PCR, and the TCRdb table lists in-frame clones only, not all of them. The repertoire holds 300,000 to 400,000 clones, with about 90% as singletons. Material: peripheral blood. The receptors shown here come from a woman aged 25-40 years with COVID-19, enrolled during active disease. Each CDR3 is given with its conserved first and last residue. D genes are given only for firm matches. Size values are once, few and many counts, or a class for expanded clones, and some rows have none.

>TRBD1|TRBJ2-7|TRBV5-1|-
CASSTAPRQGNEQYF
TGCGCCAGCAGCACAGCCCCTAGACAGGGAAACGAGCAGTACTTC
>-|TRBJ2-1|TRBV5-1|-
CASSSTGWHEQFF
TGCGCCAGCAGCTCCACAGGGTGGCATGAGCAGTTCTTC
>TRBD1|TRBJ2-6|TRBV27|-
CASGPKNRGSGANVLTF
TGTGCCAGCGGACCCAAAAACAGGGGCTCTGGGGCCAACGTCCTGACTTTC
>TRBD1|TRBJ1-1|TRBV6-5|-
CASSSWTGTPEAFF
TGTGCCAGCAGTTCCTGGACAGGGACACCTGAAGCTTTCTTT
>TRBD1|TRBJ1-1|TRBV9|-
CASSLLQGDTEAFF
TGTGCCAGCAGCTTGCTCCAGGGGGACACTGAAGCTTTCTTT
>-|TRBJ2-3|TRBV5-4|-
CASSLAGVNTDTQYF
TGTGCCAGCAGCTTGGCCGGGGTGAACACAGATACGCAGTATTTT
>-|TRBJ1-2|TRBV19|-
CASSILFRANYGYTF
TGTGCCAGTAGTATTCTCTTCAGGGCCAACTATGGCTACACCTTC
>-|TRBJ1-1|TRBV19|-
CASSIDPDSTEAFF
TGTGCCAGTAGTATAGACCCCGACAGTACTGAAGCTTTCTTT
>-|TRBJ1-5|TRBV27|-
CASSIIVNQPQHF
TGTGCCAGCAGTATAATCGTTAATCAGCCCCAGCATTTT
>TRBD1|TRBJ2-5|TRBV11-1|once
CASTASKDRAQETQYF
TGTGCCAGCACCGCCTCTAAGGACAGGGCGCAAGAGACCCAGTACTTC
>-|TRBJ1-3|TRBV19|-
CASSTTAGNTIYF
TGTGCCAGTAGTACGACGGCGGGGAACACCATATATTTT
>TRBD1|TRBJ2-1|TRBV7-9|-
CASSLRTGGSYNEQFF
TGTGCCAGCAGCTTAAGGACAGGGGGTTCCTACAATGAGCAGTTCTTC
>-|TRBJ2-3|TRBV7-3|-
CASSYIREDTQYF
TGTGCCAGCAGCTATATACGGGAGGATACGCAGTATTTT
>-|TRBJ1-2|TRBV7-9|-
CASSLEIQQLIYGYTF
TGTGCCAGCAGCTTAGAAATCCAACAGTTAATTTATGGCTACACCTTC
>TRBD1|TRBJ1-1|TRBV19|-
CASSTRTGGFKGEAFF
TGTGCCAGTAGTACTCGGACAGGGGGCTTTAAAGGTGAAGCTTTCTTT
>-|TRBJ2-2|TRBV11-2|few
CASSLTMTGELFF
TGTGCCAGCAGCTTAACTATGACCGGGGAGCTGTTTTTT
>TRBD2|TRBJ2-5|TRBV9|-
CASSTSGSLDATQYF
TGTGCCAGCTCCACTAGCGGGAGTTTGGACGCGACCCAGTACTTC
>TRBD1|TRBJ1-1|TRBV2|once
CASSEPGQKYTEAFF
TGTGCCAGCAGTGAACCGGGACAGAAGTACACTGAAGCTTTCTTT
>-|TRBJ2-5|TRBV5-1|once
CASSSPGLQETQYF
TGCGCCAGCAGCTCCCCGGGGTTACAAGAGACCCAGTACTTC
>-|TRBJ2-7|TRBV6-6|-
CASSRDTSSYEQYF
TGTGCCAGCAGTAGAGACACCAGCTCCTACGAGCAGTACTTC
>TRBD1|TRBJ1-2|TRBV7-3|-
CASSLGQGSAYGYTF
TGTGCCAGCAGCCTAGGACAGGGATCTGCTTATGGCTACACCTTC
>-|TRBJ1-2|TRBV5-6|-
CASSLVTLGHGYGYTF
TGTGCCAGCAGCTTGGTAACGTTGGGGCACGGCTATGGCTACACCTTC
>TRBD1|TRBJ2-7|TRBV10-1|-
CASRTGQPMTYEQYF
TGCGCCAGCAGGACGGGACAGCCGATGACCTACGAGCAGTACTTC
>-|TRBJ2-3|TRBV5-1|-
CASSLAGVRAGLTDTQYF
TGCGCCAGCAGCTTGGCCGGGGTGAGGGCGGGACTCACAGATACGCAGTATTTT
>-|TRBJ1-4|TRBV2|-
CASSEEWGVNEKLFF
TGTGCCAGCAGTGAAGAATGGGGAGTTAATGAAAAACTGTTTTTT